Listed below are T cell receptor beta chains from one sample, sequenced in a study of blood T cell repertoires in COVID-19. The repertoire was sequenced with immunoSEQ multiplex PCR; TCRdb's copy has only in-frame clones and lacks some. The sample yields about 210,000 clones, approximately 80% seen once. The material sequenced was PBMCs or T cells enriched from blood (not recorded which). These receptors all stem from a woman aged 45-65 years with acute COVID-19. CDR3s include the opening cysteine and the closing phenylalanine or tryptophan. Each record gives: D gene, J gene, clone size, V gene, CDR3 protein, CDR3 DNA. D genes are given only for firm matches. Expanded clones get a size class; other rows say once, few or many, or leave the size out.

>-|TRBJ2-2|-|TRBV7-2
CASSLRGSLTGELFF
TGTGCCAGCAGCTTACGGGGGTCTTTAACCGGGGAGCTGTTTTTT
>TRBD1|TRBJ1-2|-|TRBV7-8
CASSLRVGDRGYGYTF
TGTGCCAGCAGCCTAAGAGTTGGGGACAGGGGTTATGGCTACACCTTC
>TRBD2|TRBJ2-5|-|TRBV11-3
CASSLRGGSTETQYF
TGTGCCAGCAGCTTACGGGGGGGTTCGACAGAGACCCAGTACTTC
>TRBD1|TRBJ2-7|-|TRBV18
CASSQGQGSYEQYF
TGTGCCAGCTCACAAGGACAGGGATCCTACGAGCAGTACTTC
>-|TRBJ1-5|-|TRBV11-3
CASSAGSNQPQHF
TGTGCCAGCAGCGCAGGATCCAATCAGCCCCAGCATTTT
>-|TRBJ1-1|-|TRBV7-2
CASSLQAATLNTEAFF
TGTGCCAGCAGCTTACAGGCCGCGACCTTGAACACTGAAGCTTTCTTT
>-|TRBJ1-5|-|TRBV27
CASSPRTDSNQPQHF
TGTGCCAGCAGTCCTAGGACAGACAGCAATCAGCCCCAGCATTTT
>-|TRBJ1-4|-|TRBV7-9
CASSLAQINEKLFF
TGTGCCAGCAGCTTAGCCCAGATTAATGAAAAACTGTTTTTT
>TRBD2|TRBJ2-1|-|TRBV19
CASRRGLAGDYNEQFF
TGTGCCAGTAGACGAGGCCTAGCGGGGGACTACAATGAGCAGTTCTTC
>-|TRBJ2-7|few|TRBV3-1/TRBV3-2
CASSQGGLKSYEQYF
TGTGCCAGCAGCCAGGGGGGACTTAAATCCTACGAGCAGTACTTC
>TRBD1|TRBJ2-4|-|TRBV7-2
CASSADRGFAKNIQYF
TGTGCCAGCAGCGCAGACAGGGGTTTTGCCAAAAACATTCAGTACTTC
>TRBD1|TRBJ1-3|many|TRBV19
CASSIGPTQGSSGNTIYF
TGTGCCAGTAGTATCGGACCTACACAGGGGAGCTCTGGAAACACCATATATTTT
>-|TRBJ1-1|-|TRBV23-1
CASRQGHSNTMNTEAFF
TGCGCCAGCAGGCAGGGACACTCGAACACAATGAACACTGAAGCTTTCTTT
>-|TRBJ1-2|once|TRBV24-1
CATSDPSGGVDGYTF
TGTGCCACCAGTGATCCCTCGGGGGGGGTCGATGGCTACACCTTC
>-|TRBJ2-3|-|TRBV15
CATSLSTDTQYF
TGTGCCACCAGCCTAAGCACAGATACGCAGTATTTT
>-|TRBJ1-5|-|TRBV28
CASSLSAGSFNQPQHF
TGTGCCAGCAGTTTATCCGCAGGGTCTTTTAATCAGCCCCAGCATTTT
>TRBD2|TRBJ2-3|-|TRBV27
CASSRRLAGDSNTQYF
TGTGCCAGCTCCCGACGGCTAGCGGGAGACTCTAATACGCAGTATTTT
>-|TRBJ1-2|-|TRBV28
CASSQNYGYTF
TGTGCCAGCAGTCAAAACTATGGCTACACCTTC
>TRBD1|TRBJ1-4|-|TRBV19
CASSMGQYNEKLFF
TGTGCCAGTAGTATGGGACAGTATAATGAAAAACTGTTTTTT
>TRBD1|TRBJ1-5|-|TRBV19
CASRGQGQGQPQHF
TGTGCCAGTAGGGGACAGGGGCAAGGTCAGCCCCAGCATTTT
>TRBD1|TRBJ2-3|many|TRBV7-9
CASSLGTAVTDTQYF
TGTGCCAGCAGCTTGGGGACAGCCGTGACAGATACGCAGTATTTT
>TRBD1|TRBJ2-7|many|TRBV6-5
CASSYRGQGGHEQYF
TGTGCCAGCAGTTATAGAGGACAGGGGGGCCACGAGCAGTACTTC
>-|TRBJ2-1|-|TRBV4-3
CASSQGRDSTYNEQFF
TGCGCCAGCAGCCAAGGCCGGGACTCAACCTACAATGAGCAGTTCTTC
>TRBD2|TRBJ2-1|-|TRBV27
CASRRGSGFSSYNEQFF
TGTGCCAGTAGGAGGGGTAGCGGGTTCTCCTCCTACAATGAGCAGTTCTTC
>-|TRBJ2-3|-|TRBV7-3
CASSLNSAGTDTQYF
TGTGCCAGCAGCTTAAATTCCGCGGGCACAGATACGCAGTATTTT
>TRBD1|TRBJ1-1|-|TRBV13
CASSFRQGDTEAFF
TGTGCCAGCAGCTTCAGACAGGGGGACACTGAAGCTTTCTTT
>-|TRBJ1-1|-|TRBV14
CASSQDVGRRVVNTEAFF
TGTGCCAGCAGCCAAGACGTGGGCAGGCGGGTTGTGAACACTGAAGCTTTCTTT
>TRBD1|TRBJ2-7|-|TRBV6-1
CASRGTESHEQYF
TGTGCCAGCAGAGGGACAGAGTCCCACGAGCAGTACTTC
>TRBD1|TRBJ1-1|-|TRBV7-2
CASSLDRGTAEAFF
TGTGCCAGCAGCTTAGACAGGGGGACCGCTGAAGCTTTCTTT
>TRBD2|TRBJ2-1|once|TRBV28
CASSSPAGVPKEQFF
TGTGCCAGCAGCTCCCCAGCGGGGGTTCCCAAGGAGCAGTTCTTC
>TRBD1|TRBJ1-4|-|TRBV16
CASSHLGTGAKLFF
TGTGCCAGCAGCCATCTCGGGACAGGCGCTAAACTGTTTTTT
>TRBD1|TRBJ1-4|-|TRBV6-4
CASSDSYGTGHEKLFF
TGTGCCAGCAGTGACTCATACGGGACAGGGCATGAAAAACTGTTTTTT
>TRBD1|TRBJ2-5|-|TRBV7-9
CASSRDRASFPETQYF
TGTGCCAGCAGCCGTGACAGGGCGTCATTCCCGGAGACCCAGTACTTC
>TRBD1|TRBJ2-1|-|TRBV19
CASSSSGTGSYNEQFF
TGTGCCAGTAGTTCCTCCGGGACAGGCTCCTACAATGAGCAGTTCTTC
>-|TRBJ1-5|-|TRBV19
CASSPTGQNQPQHF
TGTGCCAGTAGTCCGACTGGACAGAATCAGCCCCAGCATTTT
>TRBD2|TRBJ2-1|few|TRBV28
CASEDGGRINEQFF
TGTGCCAGCGAGGATGGCGGGAGGATCAATGAGCAGTTCTTC
>-|TRBJ1-3|-|TRBV2
CASSEEGLAGNTIYF
TGTGCCAGCAGTGAGGAGGGCCTCGCTGGAAACACCATATATTTT
>-|TRBJ2-7|-|TRBV7-8
CASSRPEVGEQYF
TGTGCCAGCAGCCGCCCTGAGGTTGGCGAGCAGTACTTC
>TRBD2|TRBJ2-2|few|TRBV5-1
CASSLRLAGGGNTGELFF
TGCGCCAGCAGCTTGCGGCTAGCGGGAGGTGGGAACACCGGGGAGCTGTTTTTT
>-|TRBJ2-2|-|TRBV15
CATSRVYGGTGELFF
TGTGCCACCAGCAGAGTATACGGAGGTACCGGGGAGCTGTTTTTT
>-|TRBJ2-7|-|TRBV18
CASSPPPRGAEQYF
TGTGCCAGCTCACCACCCCCCCGGGGTGCCGAGCAGTACTTC
>-|TRBJ1-1|-|TRBV28
CASLGRSTEAFF
TGTGCCAGCCTTGGCCGGAGCACTGAAGCTTTCTTT
>TRBD2|TRBJ2-3|-|TRBV10-1
CASSGSRSLAGGRGSTDTQYF
TGCGCCAGCAGTGGTTCTCGTTCGCTAGCGGGGGGACGAGGCTCCACAGATACGCAGTATTTT
>TRBD2|TRBJ2-5|once|TRBV20-1
CSASISFGRGVTQYF
TGCAGTGCTAGTATATCGTTCGGGCGGGGGGTAACCCAGTACTTC
>-|TRBJ2-3|-|TRBV5-1
CASSLFYVDTQYF
TGCGCCAGCAGCCTGTTCTACGTTGATACGCAGTATTTT
>-|TRBJ2-7|-|TRBV11-2
CASSIGQSSYEQYF
TGTGCCAGCAGCATTGGACAGAGCTCCTACGAGCAGTACTTC
>-|TRBJ2-7|-|TRBV19
CASSVGHSYEQYF
TGTGCCAGTAGTGTCGGACATTCCTACGAGCAGTACTTC
>-|TRBJ2-3|-|TRBV7-2
CASSYTGTDTQYF
TGTGCCAGCAGCTATACAGGAACAGATACGCAGTATTTT
>TRBD1|TRBJ2-1|-|TRBV3-1/TRBV3-2
CASSPRPGQGYNEQFF
TGTGCCAGCAGCCCGAGACCGGGACAGGGTTACAATGAGCAGTTCTTC
>TRBD1|TRBJ1-5|-|TRBV30
CAWRGQGHQPQHF
TGTGCCTGGAGGGGACAGGGACATCAGCCCCAGCATTTT
>TRBD2|TRBJ2-1|-|TRBV5-8
CASSTGLAESYNEQFF
TGTGCCAGCAGCACGGGACTAGCGGAATCCTACAATGAGCAGTTCTTC
>-|TRBJ1-4|-|TRBV4-1
CASGTYSLSRGIGGNEKLFF
TGCGCCAGCGGTACATACTCTCTCTCTCGCGGTATAGGGGGAAACGAAAAACTGTTTTTT
>-|TRBJ1-2|-|TRBV10-3
CAISKQGRNYGYTF
TGTGCCATCAGCAAACAGGGCCGAAACTATGGCTACACCTTC
>-|TRBJ1-6|-|TRBV28
CASNSGTAYSPLHF
TGTGCCAGCAACTCCGGGACTGCGTATTCACCCCTCCACTTT